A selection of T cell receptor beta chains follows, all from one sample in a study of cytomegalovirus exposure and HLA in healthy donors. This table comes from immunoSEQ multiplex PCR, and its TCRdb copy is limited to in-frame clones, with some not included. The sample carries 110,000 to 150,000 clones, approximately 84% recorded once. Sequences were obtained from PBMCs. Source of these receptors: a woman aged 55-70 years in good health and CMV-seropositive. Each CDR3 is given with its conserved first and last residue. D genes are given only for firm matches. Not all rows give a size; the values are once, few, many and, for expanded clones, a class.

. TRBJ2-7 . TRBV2 CASRVASYEQYF TGTGCCAGCAGAGTAGCGTCCTACGAGCAGTACTTC
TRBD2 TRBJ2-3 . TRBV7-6 CASSLDPGTSGGNTDTQYF TGTGCCAGCAGCTTAGACCCCGGGACTAGCGGGGGCAACACAGATACGCAGTATTTT
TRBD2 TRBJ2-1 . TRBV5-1 CASSLVGDGRPYIYNEQFF TGCGCCAGCAGCTTGGTTGGAGACGGGAGGCCCTACATCTACAATGAGCAGTTCTTC
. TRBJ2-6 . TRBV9 CASSVGSSGANVLTF TGTGCCAGCAGCGTAGGGAGCTCTGGGGCCAACGTCCTGACTTTC
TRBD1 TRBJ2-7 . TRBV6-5 CASSRGTGTYEQYF TGTGCCAGCAGCCGCGGGACAGGGACCTACGAGCAGTACTTC
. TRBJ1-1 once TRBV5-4 CASSWVPRDEAFF TGTGCCAGCAGCTGGGTCCCCAGGGATGAAGCTTTCTTT
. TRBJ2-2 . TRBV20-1 CSASRAGELFF TGCAGTGCTAGCCGTGCCGGGGAGCTGTTTTTT
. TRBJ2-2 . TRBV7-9 CASSPLTGELFF TGTGCCAGCAGCCCTCTAACCGGGGAGCTGTTTTTT
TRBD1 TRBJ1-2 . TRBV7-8 CASSPRDRGDGYTF TGTGCCAGCAGCCCCCGGGACAGGGGAGATGGCTACACCTTC
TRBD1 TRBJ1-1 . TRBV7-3 CASSITGGNTEAFF TGTGCCAGCAGCATAACAGGGGGTAACACTGAAGCTTTCTTT
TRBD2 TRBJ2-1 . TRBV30 CTWSSGRAVIYEQFF TGTACCTGGAGTAGCGGGAGGGCCGTTATCTATGAGCAGTTCTTC
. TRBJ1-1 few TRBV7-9 CASSLGQDEAFF TGTGCCAGCAGCTTAGGACAGGATGAAGCTTTCTTT
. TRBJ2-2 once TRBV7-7 CASSLVGLGTGELFF TGTGCTAGCAGCTTAGTGGGGCTGGGCACCGGGGAGCTGTTTTTT
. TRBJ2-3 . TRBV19 CATKGEAASTDTQYF TGTGCCACTAAAGGAGAAGCGGCTAGCACAGATACGCAGTATTTT
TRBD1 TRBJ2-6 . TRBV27 CASGKVRGPGANVLTF TGTGCCAGCGGTAAAGTCAGGGGGCCTGGGGCCAACGTCCTGACTTTC
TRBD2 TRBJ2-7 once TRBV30 CAWRLAGGYEQYF TGTGCCTGGAGGCTAGCGGGAGGGTACGAGCAGTACTTC
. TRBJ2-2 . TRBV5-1 CASSSGTNTGILFF TGCGCCAGCAGTTCAGGGACCAATACAGGGATACTGTTTTTT
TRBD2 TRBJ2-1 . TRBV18 CASSPLAGGNEQFF TGTGCCAGCTCACCTCTAGCGGGAGGTAATGAGCAGTTCTTC
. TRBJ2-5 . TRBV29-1 CSGADQETQYF TGCAGCGGAGCGGACCAAGAGACCCAGTACTTC
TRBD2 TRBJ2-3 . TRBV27 CASSTSTSGILPDTQYF TGTGCCAGCAGTACCTCAACTAGCGGGATTTTGCCAGATACGCAGTATTTT
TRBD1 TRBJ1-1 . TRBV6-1 CASKGTGGANTEAFF TGTGCCAGCAAAGGGACAGGGGGTGCGAACACTGAAGCTTTCTTT
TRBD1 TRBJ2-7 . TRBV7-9 CASSQLGTGGAYEQYF TGTGCCAGCAGCCAACTCGGGACAGGGGGCGCGTACGAGCAGTACTTC
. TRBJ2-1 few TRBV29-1 CSVGNWIREQFF TGCAGCGTCGGGAACTGGATTCGTGAGCAGTTCTTC
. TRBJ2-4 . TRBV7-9 CASSLGFGQLAKNIQYF TGTGCCAGCAGCTTAGGGTTTGGTCAACTAGCCAAAAACATTCAGTACTTC
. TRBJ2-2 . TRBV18 CASSPAGTGELFF TGTGCCAGCTCACCCGCGGGGACCGGGGAGCTGTTTTTT
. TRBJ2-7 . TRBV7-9 CASSLAGIPYEQYF TGTGCCAGCAGCTTGGCCGGGATCCCCTACGAGCAGTACTTC
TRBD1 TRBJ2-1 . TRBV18 CASSPGGTGYNEQFF TGTGCCAGCTCACCAGGCGGGACAGGGTACAATGAGCAGTTCTTC
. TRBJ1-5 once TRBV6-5 CASSYSLDSNQPQHF TGTGCCAGCAGTTACTCCCTAGATAGCAATCAGCCCCAGCATTTT
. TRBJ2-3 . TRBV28 CASSSPDSGKSPDTQYF TGTGCCAGCAGCTCCCCGGACAGTGGGAAGAGCCCAGATACGCAGTATTTT
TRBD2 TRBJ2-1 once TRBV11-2 CASSRGGSGLDEQFF TGTGCCAGCAGCCGGGGCGGGAGTGGTTTGGATGAGCAGTTCTTC
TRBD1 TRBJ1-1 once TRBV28 CASSTTGITEAFF TGTGCCAGCAGTACGACAGGGATTACTGAAGCTTTCTTT